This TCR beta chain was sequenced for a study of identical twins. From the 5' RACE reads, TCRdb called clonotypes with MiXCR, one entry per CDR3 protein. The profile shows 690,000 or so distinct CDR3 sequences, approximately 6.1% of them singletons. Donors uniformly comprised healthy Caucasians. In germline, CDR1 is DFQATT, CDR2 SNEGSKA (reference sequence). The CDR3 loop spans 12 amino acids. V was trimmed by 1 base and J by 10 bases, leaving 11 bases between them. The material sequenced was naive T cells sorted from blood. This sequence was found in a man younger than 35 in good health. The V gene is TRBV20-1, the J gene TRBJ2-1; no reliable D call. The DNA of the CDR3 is TGCAGTGCTAGAGTAACTGCTGGGGAGCAGTTCTTC. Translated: CSARVTAGEQFF.